This record concerns one T cell receptor (beta chain) sequence. The antigen is undetermined. These data come from a study of T cell responses to AZD1222 COVID-19 vaccine. Findings and limits, study-wide: There were vaccine-associated CD4 TCRs across spike, dominant at 160-218 and 743-854. Among AZD1222 vaccinees, only six or seven were seropositive at baseline. Repertoire collection took place solely once the T cell response had peaked. Donor demographics were predominantly white British with a female majority; clonal diversity may be underestimated.

This table comes from immunoSEQ multiplex PCR, and its TCRdb copy is limited to in-frame clones, with some not included. The table lists some 200,000 clones, approximately 91% of them singletons. With V trimmed by 6 bases and J by 8 bases, 10 bases remained unmatched. The CDR3 runs 16 residues. CDR1 is MNHEY, CDR2 SVGEGT, per germline. The sample consisted of peripheral blood, taken on day 0 of AZD1222 vaccination. The receptor comes from an adult in good health. The chain carries TRBV6-2 or TRBV6-3 and TRBJ2-1; TRBD2 agrees at 13 bases. The chain's CDR3 is CASSRGLAGVEDEQFF. The CDR3 nucleotides read TGTGCCAGCAGCCGCGGACTAGCGGGAGTTGAAGATGAGCAGTTCTTC.